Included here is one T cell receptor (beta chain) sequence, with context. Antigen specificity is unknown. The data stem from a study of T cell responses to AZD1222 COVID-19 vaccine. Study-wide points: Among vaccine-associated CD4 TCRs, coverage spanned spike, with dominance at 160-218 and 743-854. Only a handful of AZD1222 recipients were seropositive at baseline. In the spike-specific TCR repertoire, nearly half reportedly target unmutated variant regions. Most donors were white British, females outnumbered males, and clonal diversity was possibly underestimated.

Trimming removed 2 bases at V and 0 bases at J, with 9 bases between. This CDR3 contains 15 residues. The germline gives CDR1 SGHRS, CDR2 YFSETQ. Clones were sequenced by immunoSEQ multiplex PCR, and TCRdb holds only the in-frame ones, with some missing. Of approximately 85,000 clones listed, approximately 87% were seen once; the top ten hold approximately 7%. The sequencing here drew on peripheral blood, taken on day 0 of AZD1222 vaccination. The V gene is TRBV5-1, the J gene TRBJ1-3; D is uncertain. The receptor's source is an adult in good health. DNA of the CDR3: TGCGCCAGCAGCTTTTCTACGGCCTCTGGAAACACCATATATTTT. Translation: CASSFSTASGNTIYF.